The rows below give T cell receptor beta chains drawn from one sample of a study of blood T cell repertoires in COVID-19. Using immunoSEQ multiplex PCR, the repertoire was profiled, and TCRdb retains in-frame clones only, with some absent. The sample records about 200,000 clones, roughly 82% being singletons. The sequencing sample was made of peripheral blood. Receptors were obtained from a woman aged 55-70 years with COVID-19, enrolled during active disease. Both conserved end residues are part of each CDR3. D genes are given only for firm matches. Rows give clone size only sometimes, using once, few, many, or a class for an expanded clone.

D,V,size,J,CDR3,DNA
.,TRBV28,.,TRBJ2-1,CASGLSYNEQFF,TGTGCCAGCGGCCTCTCCTACAATGAGCAGTTCTTC
TRBD2,TRBV3-1/TRBV3-2,.,TRBJ2-5,CASSQGGGQETQYF,TGTGCCAGCAGCCAAGGGGGGGGCCAAGAGACCCAGTACTTC
.,TRBV7-3,.,TRBJ2-1,CASSPLAASYNEQFF,TGTGCCAGCAGCCCTTTAGCGGCTTCCTACAATGAGCAGTTCTTC
TRBD2,TRBV24-1,.,TRBJ2-3,CATSEWTSGGPGSLPDTQYF,TGTGCCACCAGTGAGTGGACTAGCGGGGGGCCTGGATCATTGCCAGATACGCAGTATTTT
TRBD1,TRBV7-3,once,TRBJ1-6,CASSPGGWQTNSPLHF,TGTGCCAGCAGCCCAGGGGGGTGGCAGACTAATTCACCCCTCCACTTT
TRBD1,TRBV6-5,.,TRBJ2-3,CASSTRGWITDTQYF,TGTGCCAGCAGTACCAGGGGGTGGATCACAGATACGCAGTATTTT
TRBD1,TRBV7-8,.,TRBJ1-1,CASSKQGASEAFF,TGTGCCAGCAGCAAACAGGGGGCGAGCGAAGCTTTCTTT
TRBD2,TRBV7-3,.,TRBJ2-3,CASSSLAGGPDTQYF,TGTGCCAGCAGCTCTCTAGCGGGGGGGCCCGATACGCAGTATTTT
TRBD2,TRBV7-6,.,TRBJ2-7,CASSLAAGGLYEQYF,TGTGCCAGCAGCTTAGCGGCGGGAGGGCTCTACGAGCAGTACTTC
.,TRBV24-1,.,TRBJ2-2,CATSPSSNTGELFF,TGTGCCACCAGTCCGTCTAGTAACACCGGGGAGCTGTTTTTT
TRBD2,TRBV2,.,TRBJ2-7,CASSELAGAGDF,TGTGCCAGCAGTGAATTAGCGGGAGCGGGAGACTTC
.,TRBV5-1,few,TRBJ2-2,CASSLGQGHTGELFF,TGCGCCAGCAGCTTGGGGCAGGGGCACACCGGGGAGCTGTTTTTT
TRBD1,TRBV15,.,TRBJ2-1,CATSNYRGTNEQFF,TGTGCCACCAGCAACTACAGGGGAACCAATGAGCAGTTCTTC
.,TRBV6-6,once,TRBJ2-1,CASAGSNNEQFF,TGTGCCAGTGCGGGATCAAACAATGAGCAGTTCTTC
.,TRBV2,.,TRBJ2-1,CATSRYSGPYNEQFF,TGTGCCACCAGTCGTTATAGCGGCCCCTACAATGAGCAGTTCTTC
TRBD1,TRBV9,.,TRBJ1-4,CASSVQGGNEKLFF,TGTGCCAGCAGCGTGCAGGGGGGTAATGAAAAACTGTTTTTT
.,TRBV5-1,.,TRBJ1-1,CASSWSGTPNTEAFF,TGCGCCAGCAGCTGGTCCGGGACACCGAACACTGAAGCTTTCTTT
TRBD2,TRBV28,few,TRBJ2-2,CASSLGRLAGVANTGELFF,TGTGCCAGCAGTTTAGGTCGGCTAGCGGGGGTCGCGAACACCGGGGAGCTGTTTTTT
TRBD2,TRBV15,.,TRBJ2-3,CATLAGGSTDTQYF,TGTGCCACCTTAGCGGGAGGAAGCACAGATACGCAGTATTTT
TRBD1,TRBV19,.,TRBJ1-4,CASSMRRGRGNEKLFF,TGTGCCAGTAGTATGAGGAGGGGGCGAGGTAATGAAAAACTGTTTTTT
TRBD1,TRBV19,once,TRBJ2-7,CASSTFYRGPGEQYF,TGTGCCAGTAGTACGTTCTACAGGGGGCCGGGCGAGCAGTACTTC
.,TRBV19,.,TRBJ1-2,CASSIPQGSYGYTF,TGTGCCAGTAGTATTCCCCAGGGATCCTATGGCTACACCTTC
TRBD1,TRBV5-1,.,TRBJ1-6,CASSLAEGTGRRRNSPLHF,TGCGCCAGCAGCTTGGCCGAGGGGACAGGGAGAAGGAGGAATTCACCCCTCCACTTT
.,TRBV11-1,few,TRBJ1-1,CASSWAGTLGAFF,TGTGCCAGCAGCTGGGCCGGGACTTTGGGAGCTTTCTTT
TRBD1,TRBV6-4,.,TRBJ1-5,CASSPDRGVNQPQHF,TGTGCCAGCAGCCCCGACAGGGGAGTTAATCAGCCCCAGCATTTT
TRBD2,TRBV2,.,TRBJ2-2,CASTLTSGRAATGELFF,TGTGCCAGCACCTTGACTAGCGGGAGGGCCGCCACCGGGGAGCTGTTTTTT
.,TRBV5-4,.,TRBJ1-1,CASSQGGGQNTEAFF,TGTGCCAGCAGCCAAGGCGGGGGACAGAACACTGAAGCTTTCTTT
TRBD1,TRBV11-1,.,TRBJ2-7,CASSLRGQALREQYF,TGTGCCAGCAGCTTAAGGGGACAGGCTCTACGGGAGCAGTACTTC
TRBD1,TRBV7-3,.,TRBJ1-1,CASSQDRVTEAFF,TGTGCCAGCAGCCAGGACAGGGTGACTGAAGCTTTCTTT
TRBD2,TRBV30,.,TRBJ2-3,CAWRTTRLAGVGDTQYF,TGTGCCTGGAGAACAACCAGACTAGCGGGAGTTGGTGATACGCAGTATTTT
TRBD2,TRBV5-4,.,TRBJ2-6,CASSPGGRGGTSGANVLTF,TGTGCCAGCAGCCCGGGAGGGAGGGGCGGAACCTCTGGGGCCAACGTCCTGACTTTC
.,TRBV27,.,TRBJ1-5,CASSLESGYQPQHF,TGTGCCAGCAGTTTAGAATCGGGGTACCAGCCCCAGCATTTT
TRBD2,TRBV5-1,.,TRBJ2-1,CASSLLTSGEGFF,TGCGCCAGCAGCTTGCTGACTAGCGGGGAGGGGTTCTTC
.,TRBV24-1,.,TRBJ2-3,CATSSPRVMADTQYF,TGTGCCACCAGTAGTCCGAGAGTGATGGCAGATACGCAGTATTTT
.,TRBV2,.,TRBJ2-3,CASSPPIPSTDTQYF,TGTGCCAGCAGTCCCCCCATTCCAAGCACAGATACGCAGTATTTT
TRBD1,TRBV29-1,.,TRBJ1-4,CSAQGAYEKLFF,TGCAGCGCACAGGGGGCCTATGAAAAACTGTTTTTT
TRBD1,TRBV19,.,TRBJ1-1,CASQTGLNTEAFF,TGTGCCAGTCAGACAGGGTTGAACACTGAAGCTTTCTTT
.,TRBV4-1,.,TRBJ2-4,CASSQVFLVGKNIQYF,TGCGCCAGCAGCCAAGTCTTCCTAGTAGGCAAAAACATTCAGTACTTC
.,TRBV28,.,TRBJ2-7,CASRLTGYYEQYF,TGTGCCAGCAGACTAACAGGCTACTACGAGCAGTACTTC
.,TRBV5-1,.,TRBJ1-1,CASSLTGFGNTEAFF,TGCGCCAGCAGCTTAACAGGGTTTGGGAACACTGAAGCTTTCTTT
.,TRBV27,.,TRBJ2-7,CASKRAASYEQYF,TGTGCCAGCAAACGAGCGGCATCCTACGAGCAGTACTTC
.,TRBV10-3,.,TRBJ2-1,CAIREAGSNEQFF,TGTGCCATCAGGGAAGCAGGGTCCAATGAGCAGTTCTTC
TRBD1,TRBV7-9,.,TRBJ1-6,CASSPPGQGNSPLHF,TGTGCCAGCAGCCCCCCGGGACAGGGGAATTCACCCCTCCACTTT
.,TRBV12-3/TRBV12-4,.,TRBJ2-3,CASSLGQRDTQYF,TGTGCCAGCAGTTTGGGGCAGAGGGATACGCAGTATTTT